A selection of T cell receptor beta chains follows, all from one sample in a study of identical twins. TCRdb ran MiXCR on the 5' RACE reads and lists one entry per CDR3 protein. The table has around 470,000 distinct CDR3 sequences, over 12% seen once. The same data also contributed to another study, on yellow fever vaccine responses in identical twins.

The sequenced sample was CD4+ T cells sorted from blood. The source is a young woman in good health. The CDR3 runs from the conserved cysteine through the conserved F or W. The order of the fields is D gene, J gene, V gene, clone size, CDR3 protein, CDR3 DNA. A D gene is named only where the DNA matches it firmly. Clone size is given for some rows only: seen once, a few or many times, or a class if the clone is expanded.

TRBD2 TRBJ2-1 TRBV20-1 . CSATPVAGSSYNEQFF TGCAGTGCGACGCCTGTAGCGGGGAGCTCCTACAATGAGCAGTTCTTC
. TRBJ2-7 TRBV5-1 few CASSLSVTTYEQYF TGCGCCAGCAGCTTGAGCGTTACTACCTACGAGCAGTACTTC
TRBD2 TRBJ2-7 TRBV28 few CASGQAGGDEQYF TGTGCCAGCGGTCAAGCTGGGGGGGACGAGCAGTACTTC
TRBD1 TRBJ1-5 TRBV7-6 few CASSLGQGRTDTQHF TGTGCCAGCAGCTTAGGACAGGGAAGGACAGATACGCAGCATTTT
. TRBJ2-6 TRBV24-1 few CATSDPGQGFPGANVLTF TGTGCCACCAGTGATCCGGGGCAGGGTTTTCCTGGGGCCAACGTCCTGACTTTC
. TRBJ2-3 TRBV6-5 . CASSYLPSGDTQYF TGTGCCAGCAGTTACCTCCCCAGTGGCGATACGCAGTATTTT
TRBD1 TRBJ2-5 TRBV24-1 few CATNDRGQETQYF TGTGCCACAAACGACAGGGGCCAAGAGACCCAGTACTTC
TRBD2 TRBJ2-5 TRBV7-2 . CAGAGGVQETQYF TGTGCCGGCGCGGGGGGCGTCCAAGAGACCCAGTACTTC
. TRBJ2-1 TRBV27 few CASSGGHGGNEQFF TGTGCCAGCAGTGGGGGACACGGAGGTAATGAGCAGTTCTTC
TRBD1 TRBJ2-1 TRBV18 few CASSPGQGVRNEQFF TGTGCCAGCTCCCCCGGACAGGGGGTCCGTAATGAGCAGTTCTTC
. TRBJ2-7 TRBV20-1 few CSAHDARRSYEQYF TGCAGTGCACACGACGCTAGAAGGTCCTACGAGCAGTACTTC
TRBD1 TRBJ2-1 TRBV7-2 . CASSLEGTGGDEQFF TGTGCCAGCAGCTTAGAAGGGACAGGGGGCGATGAGCAGTTCTTC
TRBD2 TRBJ2-1 TRBV3-1 . CASSQDLAGKQFF TGTGCCAGCAGCCAAGATCTAGCGGGGAAGCAGTTCTTC
TRBD1 TRBJ1-2 TRBV18 few CASSQDRAYGYTF TGTGCCAGCTCACAGGACAGGGCCTATGGCTACACCTTC
. TRBJ2-4 TRBV3-1 few CASSQDPLALNIQYF TGTGCCAGCAGCCAAGATCCCCTAGCTCTAAACATTCAGTACTTC
. TRBJ2-3 TRBV6-2/TRBV6-3 many CASSYLPGESSSTDTQYF TGTGCCAGCAGTTACCTTCCGGGAGAATCTTCAAGCACAGATACGCAGTATTTT
. TRBJ2-7 TRBV12-3/TRBV12-4 few CASSSSGTPSYEQYF TGTGCCAGCAGTTCCTCCGGGACACCCTCCTACGAGCAGTACTTC
. TRBJ2-7 TRBV6-1 few CASSRDRFSYEQYF TGTGCCAGCAGCCGAGACAGGTTCTCCTACGAGCAGTACTTC
TRBD1 TRBJ2-1 TRBV4-1 . CASSPTSQGAGYNEQFF TGCGCCAGCAGCCCAACATCACAGGGGGCAGGGTACAATGAGCAGTTCTTC
TRBD2 TRBJ2-2 TRBV3-1 . CASSQEGGLAAQTGELFF TGTGCCAGCAGCCAAGAGGGTGGACTAGCGGCCCAGACCGGGGAGCTGTTTTTT
TRBD1 TRBJ2-7 TRBV19 . CASSISGTGSYEQYF TGTGCCAGTAGTATCTCCGGGACAGGCTCCTACGAGCAGTACTTC
TRBD1 TRBJ2-3 TRBV28 . CASVTDRHTDTQYF TGTGCCAGCGTTACGGACAGGCACACAGATACGCAGTATTTT
TRBD2 TRBJ2-1 TRBV4-2 many CASSGLAAHNEQFF TGTGCCAGCAGCGGACTAGCGGCCCACAATGAGCAGTTCTTC
TRBD2 TRBJ2-3 TRBV19 . CASSAGVGDSTDTQYF TGTGCCAGTAGCGCGGGAGTAGGAGATAGCACAGATACGCAGTATTTT
. TRBJ2-1 TRBV5-1 . CASSPGLNNEQFF TGTGCCAGCTCACCGGGCCTTAATAATGAGCAGTTCTTC
. TRBJ2-1 TRBV3-1 . CASSQDPTRNNEQFF TGTGCCAGCAGCCAAGACCCGACTAGAAACAATGAGCAGTTCTTC
. TRBJ2-7 TRBV20-1 . CSARGGQRLIGQYF TGCAGTGCTAGAGGGGGCCAGCGGCTCATCGGGCAGTACTTC
TRBD2 TRBJ2-1 TRBV12-3/TRBV12-4 . CASSPLAGPYNEQFF TGTGCCAGCAGTCCTCTAGCGGGACCCTACAATGAGCAGTTCTTC
TRBD1 TRBJ1-5 TRBV25-1 few CASSEGQGQVQPQHF TGTGCCAGCAGTGAGGGACAGGGGCAGGTTCAGCCCCAGCATTTT
TRBD2 TRBJ2-5 TRBV4-3 . CASSQELAGTETQYF TGCGCCAGCAGCCAAGAGCTAGCGGGAACGGAGACCCAGTACTTC
. TRBJ2-7 TRBV5-1 few CASSLTLVSYEQYF TGCGCCAGCAGCTTGACCCTAGTCTCCTACGAGCAGTACTTC
TRBD1 TRBJ1-1 TRBV6-5 few CASSYNVGQGADGTEAFF TGTGCCAGCAGTTACAACGTTGGACAGGGGGCGGATGGCACTGAAGCTTTCTTT
. TRBJ2-5 TRBV29-1 few CSSRQQETQYF TGCAGCTCCCGACAGCAAGAGACCCAGTACTTC
. TRBJ2-3 TRBV12-3/TRBV12-4 few CASRFTGPRYTDTQYF TGTGCCAGCAGGTTTACAGGGCCGAGATACACAGATACGCAGTATTTT
. TRBJ1-1 TRBV11-2 . CASSRVGGTGTEAFF TGTGCCAGCAGCAGAGTAGGGGGGACTGGCACTGAAGCTTTCTTT
. TRBJ2-7 TRBV28 . CASGTPPIYEQYF TGTGCCAGCGGGACACCACCTATCTACGAGCAGTACTTC